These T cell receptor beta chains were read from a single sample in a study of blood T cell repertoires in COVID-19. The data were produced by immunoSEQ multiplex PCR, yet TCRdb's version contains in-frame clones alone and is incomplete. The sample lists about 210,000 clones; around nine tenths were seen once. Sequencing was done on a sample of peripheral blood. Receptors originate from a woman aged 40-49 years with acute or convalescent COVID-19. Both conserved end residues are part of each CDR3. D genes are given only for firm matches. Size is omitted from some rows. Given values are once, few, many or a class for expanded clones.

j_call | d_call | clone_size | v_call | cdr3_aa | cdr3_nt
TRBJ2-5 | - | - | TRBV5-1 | CASSALTAQETQYF | TGCGCCAGCAGCGCCTTGACAGCACAAGAGACCCAGTACTTC
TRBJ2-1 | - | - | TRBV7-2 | CASSSGLLQGKNYNEQFF | TGTGCCAGCTCTTCGGGCCTCTTACAGGGTAAAAACTACAATGAGCAGTTCTTC
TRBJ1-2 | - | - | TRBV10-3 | CAISEPDRPPKDSYTF | TGTGCCATCAGTGAGCCGGACAGACCCCCAAAAGACAGCTACACCTTC
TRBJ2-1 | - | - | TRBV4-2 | CASSQEGGRNEQFF | TGTGCCAGCAGCCAAGAGGGGGGGCGCAATGAGCAGTTCTTC
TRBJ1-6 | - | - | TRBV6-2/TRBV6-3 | CASSSGVNSPLHF | TGTGCCAGCAGTTCAGGGGTTAATTCACCCCTCCACTTT
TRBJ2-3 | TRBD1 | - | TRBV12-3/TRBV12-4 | CASSPTGVTQYF | TGTGCCAGCAGTCCGACAGGGGTCACGCAGTATTTT
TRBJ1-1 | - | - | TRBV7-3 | CASSSRDYTEAFF | TGTGCCAGCAGCTCCAGGGACTACACTGAAGCTTTCTTT
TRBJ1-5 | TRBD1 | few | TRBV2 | CASSESGGRQPQHF | TGTGCCAGCAGTGAATCAGGGGGCCGTCAGCCCCAGCATTTT
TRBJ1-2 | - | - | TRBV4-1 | CASSQDRGSGYTF | TGCGCCAGCAGCCAAGACAGGGGATCCGGCTACACCTTC
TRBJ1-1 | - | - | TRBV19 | CASVPAPGSEAFF | TGTGCCAGTGTTCCCGCACCAGGTTCTGAAGCTTTCTTT
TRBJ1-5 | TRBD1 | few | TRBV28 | CASRFTGGSNQPQHF | TGTGCCAGCAGGTTTACAGGGGGTAGCAATCAGCCCCAGCATTTT
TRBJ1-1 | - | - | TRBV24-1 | CATSDSRVTEAFF | TGTGCCACCAGTGATTCCAGGGTAACTGAAGCTTTCTTT
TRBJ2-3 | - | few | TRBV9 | CASSVWAGEQYF | TGTGCCAGCAGCGTATGGGCAGGGGAGCAGTATTTT
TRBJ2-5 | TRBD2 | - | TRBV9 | CASSGRLAGVETQYF | TGTGCCAGCAGCGGCCGACTAGCGGGGGTTGAGACCCAGTACTTC
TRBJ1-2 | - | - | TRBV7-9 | CASSLPRAGSGYTF | TGTGCCAGCAGCTTGCCCCGCGCGGGTTCTGGCTACACCTTC
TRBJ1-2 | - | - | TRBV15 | CATSLDRTYGYTF | TGTGCCACCAGTTTAGACAGGACCTATGGCTACACCTTC
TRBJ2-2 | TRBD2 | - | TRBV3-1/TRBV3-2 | CASSQDPGGVFGELFF | TGTGCCAGCAGCCAAGACCCGGGGGGGGTGTTCGGGGAGCTGTTTTTT
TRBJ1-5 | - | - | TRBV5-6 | CASNRREWGQPQHF | TGTGCCAGCAACCGGCGGGAGTGGGGACAGCCCCAGCATTTT
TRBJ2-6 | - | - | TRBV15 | CATSARTGPAGANVLTF | TGTGCCACCAGCGCGAGAACAGGTCCCGCTGGGGCCAACGTCCTGACTTTC
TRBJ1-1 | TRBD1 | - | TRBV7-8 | CASSLGGTGGTEAFF | TGTGCCAGCAGCTTAGGTGGGACAGGGGGGACTGAAGCTTTCTTT
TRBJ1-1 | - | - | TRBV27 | CASSPRGGWRGNTEAFF | TGTGCCAGCAGCCCCCGGGGGGGTTGGAGGGGGAACACTGAAGCTTTCTTT
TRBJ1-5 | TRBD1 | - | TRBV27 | CATGTGDGQPQHF | TGTGCCACCGGGACAGGGGATGGTCAGCCCCAGCATTTT
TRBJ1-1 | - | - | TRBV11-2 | CASSLQMNTEAFF | TGTGCCAGCAGCTTGCAGATGAACACTGAAGCTTTCTTT
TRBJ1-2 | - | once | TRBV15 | CATSRTQGTDYGYTF | TGTGCCACCAGCAGAACTCAGGGTACCGACTATGGCTACACCTTC
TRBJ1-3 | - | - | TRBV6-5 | CARPAPGEGNTIYF | TGTGCCAGACCCGCCCCAGGGGAAGGAAACACCATATATTTT
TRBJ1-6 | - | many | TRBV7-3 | CASSLRLGGDSPLHF | TGTGCCAGCAGCTTAAGACTCGGGGGGGATTCACCCCTCCACTTT
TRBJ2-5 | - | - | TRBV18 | CASSPASQETQYF | TGTGCCAGCTCACCAGCCAGCCAAGAGACCCAGTACTTC
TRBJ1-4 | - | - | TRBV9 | CASSVAGGDIREKLFF | TGTGCCAGCAGCGTAGCTGGCGGGGATATACGGGAAAAACTGTTTTTT
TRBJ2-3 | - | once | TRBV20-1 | CSATWQDTQYF | TGCAGTGCTACATGGCAGGATACGCAGTATTTT
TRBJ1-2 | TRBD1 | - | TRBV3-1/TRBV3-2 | CASSQGGTGTAIYGYTF | TGTGCCAGCAGCCAAGGAGGCACCGGGACAGCTATCTATGGCTACACCTTC
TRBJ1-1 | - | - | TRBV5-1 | CASVQPGDTEAFF | TGCGCCAGCGTACAGCCGGGGGACACTGAAGCTTTCTTT
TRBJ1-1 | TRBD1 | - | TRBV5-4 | CASRDEGQGYTEAFF | TGTGCCAGCAGGGACGAGGGACAGGGATACACTGAAGCTTTCTTT
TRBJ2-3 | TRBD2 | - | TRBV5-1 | CASSRAWTSGGPTDTQYF | TGCGCCAGCAGTCGAGCTTGGACTAGCGGGGGGCCCACAGATACGCAGTATTTT